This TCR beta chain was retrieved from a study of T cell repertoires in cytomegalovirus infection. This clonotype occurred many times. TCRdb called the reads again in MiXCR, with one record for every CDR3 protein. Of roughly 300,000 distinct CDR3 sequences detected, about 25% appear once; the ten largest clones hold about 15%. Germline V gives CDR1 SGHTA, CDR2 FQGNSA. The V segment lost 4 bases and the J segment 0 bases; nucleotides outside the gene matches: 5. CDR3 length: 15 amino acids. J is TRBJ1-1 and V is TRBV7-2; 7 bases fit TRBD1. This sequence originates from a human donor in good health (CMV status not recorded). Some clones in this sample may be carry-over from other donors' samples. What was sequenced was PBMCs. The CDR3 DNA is TGTGCCAGCAGCTCACACAGGGGCATGAACACTGAAGCTTTCTTT. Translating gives CASSSHRGMNTEAFF.